One and the same sample provided the 21 T cell receptor beta chains below, sequenced in a study of shared clonotypes between healthy human individuals. The repertoire was sequenced with immunoSEQ multiplex PCR; TCRdb's copy has only in-frame clones and lacks some. Seen here are 1,400,000 or so clones, less than 99% observed once, and the top ten hold 0.36%. The specimen was naive CD4+ T cells sorted from blood. Subset described: CD45RA+ positively selected. Source of these receptors: a man younger than 40 in good health.

This sequence joins TRBV27 and TRBJ2-3, with 13 nucleotides matching TRBD2. Trimming at V came to 2 bases and at J to 0 bases, leaving 5 bases not matched to a gene. The CDR3 is 18 amino acids. The V gene's germline CDR1 is MNHEY and CDR2 SMNVEV (reference sequence). Here the CDR3 reads CASSLRLAGGISTDTQYF. Written as DNA, the CDR3 is TGTGCCAGCAGTTTACGACTAGCGGGAGGAATTAGCACAGATACGCAGTATTTT.

The rearrangement joins TRBV28 to TRBJ2-7; a weak D match, TRBD1 (5 bases). The CDR3 totals 15 residues. V lost 5 bases and J lost 0, with 14 bases in between. Per germline, CDR1 MDHEN and CDR2 SYDVKM. The CDR3 DNA reads TGTGCCAGCAGTCCAACAGGCATTTACTCCTACGAGCAGTACTTC. Its protein is CASSPTGIYSYEQYF.

The V gene is TRBV5-1, the J gene TRBJ2-4, with TRBD2 matching over 13 bases. CDR1 and CDR2 from the germline V gene are SGHRS and YFSETQ. The V gene end was trimmed by 2 bases and the J gene end by 8 bases; junction bases not matched to a gene: 10. The CDR3 has 17 residues. This chain's CDR3 is CASSFKLAGGKSDIQYF. In DNA, the CDR3 is TGCGCCAGCAGCTTTAAACTAGCGGGAGGGAAGTCTGACATTCAGTACTTC. Together with reference TRBV5-1 and TRBJ2-4, the CDR3 gives the full variable domain: KAGVTQTPRYLIKTRGQQVTLSCSPISGHRSVSWYQQTPGQGLQFLFEYFSETQRNKGNFPGRFSGRQFSNSRSEMNVSTLELGDSALYLCASSFKLAGGKSDIQYFGAGTRLSVL.

This CDR3 reads CASSEGPYNVEAFF. CDR3 in DNA: TGTGCCAGCAGTGAGGGGCCGTATAATGTTGAAGCTTTCTTT. The chain couples TRBV6-5 to TRBJ1-1; perhaps TRBD1 as D (5 bases). The length of the CDR3 is 14 residues. Germline V gene sequence: CDR1 MNHEY, CDR2 SVGAGI. V was clipped by 5 bases and J by 7 bases, with 17 bases between them.

The rearrangement joins TRBV28 to TRBJ2-1, with 14 bases lining up with TRBD2. The CDR3 length is 17 residues. The V gene's germline CDR1 is MDHEN and CDR2 SYDVKM. The trim removed 7 bases at V and 5 bases at J, leaving 10 bases unmatched. CDR3 in amino acids: CASTTRLAGGPHNEQFF. The DNA for the CDR3 is TGTGCCAGCACCACCAGACTAGCGGGAGGGCCTCACAATGAGCAGTTCTTC.

This chain uses TRBV7-6 with TRBJ2-2; 7 nucleotides agree with TRBD2. The V segment lost 3 bases and the J segment 0 bases; nucleotides outside the gene matches: 1. Per germline, CDR1 SGHVS and CDR2 FNYEAQ. This CDR3 is built from 15 residues. The CDR3 DNA reads as TGTGCCAGCAGCTTGGGACTACCGAACACCGGGGAGCTGTTTTTT. As protein: CASSLGLPNTGELFF.

For this clone: Relative to the germline gene, one junction end is altered; a read error may explain this. The same CDR3 also results from other DNA sequences found in this sample. The chain combines TRBV29-1 with TRBJ2-6, with TRBD1 matching 8 bases. This CDR3 comprises 15 residues. Germline CDR1 reads SQVTM; CDR2 reads ANQGSEA. As DNA, the CDR3 is TGCAGCGTGGAAGACAGGGGATCTGGGGCCAACGTCCTGACTTTC. Translating it yields CSVEDRGSGANVLTF.

This chain connects TRBV5-1 to TRBJ2-1; 12 positions agree with TRBD2. The CDR3 is made up of 17 amino acids. CDR1 and CDR2 (germline): SGHRS, YFSETQ. V shed 0 bases and J 8 bases; nucleotides not matched to a gene: 9. Here the CDR3 DNA reads TGCGCCAGCAGCTTGGAGGCTAGCGGGAGGGCCTTGGATGAGCAGTTCTTC. Protein sequence: CASSLEASGRALDEQFF.

As to this clone: Within the sample, other DNA sequences also encode this same CDR3. This chain uses TRBV11-2 with TRBJ2-7, with D perhaps matching TRBD1 or TRBD2 (5 bases each). Germline V gene sequence: CDR1 SGHAT, CDR2 FQNNGV. V was trimmed by 3 bases and J by 2 bases, leaving 11 bases between them. The CDR3 spans 14 residues. CDR3 region: CASSLDGGPYEQYF. The CDR3 DNA is TGTGCCAGCAGCTTGGATGGGGGTCCCTACGAGCAGTACTTC.

The chain uses TRBV6-1 and TRBJ2-3, with unresolved D. Trimming pared 1 base from V and 3 bases from J, leaving 11 bases between. This CDR3 has 15 amino acids. Germline V CDR1 and CDR2: MNHNS, SASEGT. The CDR3 loop is CASSEGTRDTDTQYF. CDR3 in DNA: TGTGCCAGCAGTGAAGGTACAAGGGATACAGATACGCAGTATTTT.

J is TRBJ1-3 and V is TRBV18; D gene unclear. V lost 3 bases, J lost 4 bases, and 13 bases lay in between. CDR1 and CDR2 from the germline V gene are KGHSH and LQKENI. This CDR3 comprises 15 residues. CDR3 sequence (DNA): TGTGCCAGCTCACCGACTAATCAGCCCGGAAACACCATATATTTT. It specifies CASSPTNQPGNTIYF. Combining the CDR3 with reference TRBV18 and TRBJ1-3 gives the whole variable domain NAGVMQNPRHLVRRRGQEARLRCSPMKGHSHVYWYRQLPEEGLKFMVYLQKENIIDESGMPKERFSAEFPKEGPSILRIQQVVRGDSAAYFCASSPTNQPGNTIYFGEGSWLTVV.

This chain joins TRBV5-1 and TRBJ2-1; no clear D. Trimming removed 4 bases at V and 8 bases at J, with 10 bases between. The germline V gene has CDR1 SGHRS and CDR2 YFSETQ. This CDR3 is 12 amino acids long. The CDR3 region is CASSAQRHEQFF. In DNA form, the CDR3 reads TGCGCCAGCAGCGCTCAGAGGCATGAGCAGTTCTTC.

The rearrangement joins TRBV7-2 to TRBJ2-3; 8 bases line up with TRBD1. The CDR3 extends over 18 amino acids. V lost 5 bases and J lost 0; bases outside the gene matches: 13. Germline V lookup: CDR1 SGHTA, CDR2 FQGNSA. The CDR3 spells CASSLGTGHRGSTDTQYF. DNA of the CDR3: TGTGCCAGCAGCCTCGGGACAGGCCATCGGGGGAGCACAGATACGCAGTATTTT.

Notes on this clone: This sample also contains other DNA sequences that code for the same CDR3. The chain combines TRBV5-1 with TRBJ2-7, with D possibly called TRBD1 or TRBD2 (5 bases each). The CDR3 sequence is 14 residues long. Trimming stripped 4 bases from V and 2 bases from J, with 13 bases between. Germline V gives CDR1 SGHRS, CDR2 YFSETQ. CDR3 DNA sequence: TGCGCCAGCAGCATAAGGGACGGCACCTACGAGCAGTACTTC. Translated: CASSIRDGTYEQYF.

CDR3 DNA: TGTGCCAGCAGCCCTCTAGCGGGAGGGCCAACCGGGGAGCTGTTTTTT. Amino acids: CASSPLAGGPTGELFF. This chain uses TRBV9 with TRBJ2-2, with 12 positions matching TRBD2. The CDR3 is made up of 16 amino acids. The trim removed 4 bases at V and 5 bases at J, leaving 6 bases unmatched. Germline V CDR1 and CDR2: SGDLS, YYNGEE.

This chain connects TRBV9 to TRBJ2-2; TRBD2 matches at 14 bases. The trim removed 4 bases at V and 7 bases at J, leaving 9 bases unmatched. CDR3 length: 17 amino acids. CDR1 is SGDLS, CDR2 YYNGEE, per germline. CDR3 loop: CASSPGTSGSIGGELFF. CDR3 nucleotide sequence: TGTGCCAGCAGCCCAGGGACTAGCGGGAGTATCGGCGGGGAGCTGTTTTTT. The whole variable domain, remainder taken from reference TRBV9 and TRBJ2-2, is DSGVTQTPKHLITATGQRVTLRCSPRSGDLSVYWYQQSLDQGLQFLIQYYNGEERAKGNILERFSAQQFPDLHSELNLSSLELGDSALYFCASSPGTSGSIGGELFFGEGSRLTVL.

V and J are TRBV5-6 and TRBJ2-3; D call uncertain. Trimming left V 5 bases short and J 2 bases short, with 18 bases between. The germline CDR1 and CDR2 sequences are SGHDT and YYEEEE. The CDR3 contains 16 residues. DNA of the CDR3: TGTGCCAGCAGTCGAAATCCGGCTAGTTCCACAGATACGCAGTATTTT. Translated, it gives CASSRNPASSTDTQYF.

The J gene is TRBJ2-7, the V gene TRBV6-1; D tentatively fits TRBD1 or TRBD2 (5 bases each). CDR1 MNHNS and CDR2 SASEGT come from the germline V gene. V lost 4 bases and J 2 bases, leaving 12 bases between the germline ends. CDR3 length: 14 residues. The CDR3 protein is CASSAGTAAYEQYF. CDR3 coding DNA: TGTGCCAGCAGTGCTGGGACGGCCGCCTACGAGCAGTACTTC.

The V call is TRBV27, the J call TRBJ2-1, with 8 bases matching TRBD1. The CDR3 extends over 15 amino acids. V dropped 5 bases and J dropped 3; count of bases not matched to a gene: 6. Germline CDR1 and CDR2: MNHEY and SMNVEV (reference sequence). The CDR3 loop reads CASSAGQAGYNEQFF. CDR3 in DNA: TGTGCCAGCAGTGCGGGACAGGCGGGCTACAATGAGCAGTTCTTC.

This chain links TRBV7-3 with TRBJ1-2; 8 bases are shared with TRBD1. The CDR3 is 13 residues long. V lost 5 bases, J lost 8 bases, and 7 bases stayed unmatched. Germline CDR1 reads SGHTA; CDR2 reads FQGTGA. CDR3: CASSRTGLDGYTF. As DNA, the CDR3 is TGTGCCAGCAGCCGGACAGGGTTAGACGGCTACACCTTC.

The chain has TRBV6-4 and TRBJ2-7; D remains ambiguous. Germline V gives CDR1 MRHNA, CDR2 SNTAGT. Trimming took off 4 bases at V and 0 bases at J, with 7 bases between the two ends. The CDR3 is 13 residues long. In DNA form, the CDR3 reads TGTGCCAGCAGTGTCGATGACTCCTACGAGCAGTACTTC. Its protein is CASSVDDSYEQYF.